Below are 25 T cell receptor beta chains sequenced from a single sample in a study of TIL therapy for anti-PD-1-resistant metastatic lung cancer. Time point reported: pre-treatment sample, taken before nivolumab and TIL therapy. The immunoSEQ assay was v3. Sequencing was performed with immunoSEQ multiplex PCR; in TCRdb, only in-frame clones are kept and a portion is missing. Among 40,000 to 55,000 clones listed, less than 80% were seen once. The sample consisted of blood, taken at baseline. These receptors originate from a woman aged 25 to 80 with non-small cell lung cancer.

The chain recombines TRBV28 with TRBJ2-7, with unresolved D. The CDR3 loop spans 12 amino acids. Germline CDR1 is MDHEN and CDR2 is SYDVKM. The ends were cut back, 3 bases at V and 0 bases at J, with 3 bases in the middle. The CDR3 loop reads CASSLASYEQYF. The DNA of the CDR3 is TGTGCCAGCAGTTTGGCCTCCTACGAGCAGTACTTC. The full variable domain, completed using reference TRBV28 and TRBJ2-7, is DVKVTQSSRYLVKRTGEKVFLECVQDMDHENMFWYRQDPGLGLRLIYFSYDVKMKEKGDIPEGYSVSREKKERFSLILESASTNQTSMYLCASSLASYEQYFGPGTRLTVT.

The chain is built from TRBV5-4 and TRBJ2-3; 7 nucleotides match TRBD2. This CDR3 region has 15 residues. Per the germline V gene, CDR1 is SGHNT and CDR2 is YYREEE (reference sequence). V dropped 7 bases and J dropped 5; count of bases not matched to a gene: 13. CDR3: CASGVWGGPGDTQYF. As DNA, the CDR3 is TGTGCCAGCGGTGTTTGGGGAGGGCCGGGAGATACGCAGTATTTT.

The chain recombines TRBV13 with TRBJ1-1; 9 bases are a match to TRBD1. The V gene end was trimmed by 2 bases and the J gene end by 4 bases; junction bases not matched to a gene: 8. CDR1 and CDR2 (germline): PRHDT, FYEKMQ (reference sequence). CDR3 length: 16 residues. In nucleotides, the CDR3 is TGTGCCAGCAGCTTATATACAGGGGGCTGGGTCACTGAAGCTTTCTTT. It encodes CASSLYTGGWVTEAFF.

The chain couples TRBV7-2 to TRBJ1-2, with D hard to call. CDR3 length: 14 amino acids. Trimming cost V 2 bases and J 2 bases, with 9 bases left between them. CDR1 and CDR2 from the germline V gene are SGHTA and FQGNSA. As DNA, the CDR3 is TGTGCCAGCAGCTTAAGCGCCCACAACTATGGCTACACCTTC. Its translation: CASSLSAHNYGYTF.

The genes are TRBV27 and TRBJ1-5; 7 nucleotides line up with TRBD1. V shed 2 bases and J 7 bases; nucleotides not matched to a gene: 14. The CDR3 runs 17 residues. CDR1 and CDR2 (germline): MNHEY, SMNVEV (reference sequence). This chain's CDR3 is CASSLGGVRGGIQPQHF. The CDR3 bases are TGTGCCAGCAGTTTAGGGGGGGTGCGAGGGGGCATACAGCCCCAGCATTTT.

This clone was seen a few times. The rearrangement links TRBV15 to TRBJ1-4; D ambiguous. Germline assignment: CDR1 LNHNV and CDR2 YYDKDF (reference sequence). V was shortened by 8 bases and J by 0 bases, with 10 bases between the two germline ends. This CDR3 contains 14 residues. CDR3 in amino acids: CATRWGATNEKLFF. CDR3 sequence (DNA): TGTGCCACCCGGTGGGGTGCAACTAATGAAAAACTGTTTTTT. Using reference TRBV15 and TRBJ1-4 for the parts outside the CDR3, the full variable domain is DAMVIQNPRYQVTQFGKPVTLSCSQTLNHNVMYWYQQKSSQAPKLLFHYYDKDFNNEADTPDNFQSRRPNTSFCFLDIRSPGLGDTAMYLCATRWGATNEKLFFGSGTQLSVL.

The rearrangement uses TRBV28 and TRBJ1-1, with 7 bases fitting TRBD1. J lost 5 bases, V lost 7 bases, and 10 bases had no gene match. Per the germline V gene, CDR1 is MDHEN and CDR2 is SYDVKM. This CDR3 comprises 14 residues. The CDR3 DNA reads TGTGCCAGCACCCCCAGAGGGGGCGGAACTGAAGCTTTCTTT. Translation: CASTPRGGGTEAFF.

This clone occurred a few times. The rearrangement joins TRBV14 to TRBJ1-1; D gene unclear. Trimming cost V 0 bases and J 4 bases, with 15 bases left between them. Per the germline V gene, CDR1 is SGHDN and CDR2 is FVKESK. The CDR3 length is 16 residues. This CDR3 reads CASSQDRRARGTEAFF. The CDR3 region has the DNA TGTGCCAGCAGCCAAGATCGACGGGCTAGAGGCACTGAAGCTTTCTTT. The entire variable domain, with the rest obtained from reference TRBV14 and TRBJ1-1, is as follows: EAGVTQFPSHSVIEKGQTVTLRCDPISGHDNLYWYRRVMGKEIKFLLHFVKESKQDESGMPNNRFLAERTGGTYSTLKVQPAELEDSGVYFCASSQDRRARGTEAFFGQGTRLTVV.

The rearrangement uses TRBV11-3 and TRBJ1-6; D not certain. Germline lookup yields CDR1 SGHNT and CDR2 YENEEA. CDR3 length equals 13 residues. V shed 3 bases and J shed 7 bases, with 7 bases lying between them. The CDR3: CASSLNQNSPLHF. As DNA, the CDR3 is TGTGCCAGCAGCTTGAACCAAAATTCACCCCTCCACTTT. The variable domain in full, completed from reference TRBV11-3 and TRBJ1-6, reads EAGVVQSPRYKIIEKKQPVAFWCNPISGHNTLYWYLQNLGQGPELLIRYENEEAVDDSQLPKDRFSAERLKGVDSTLKIQPAELGDSAVYLCASSLNQNSPLHFGNGTRLTVT.

This chain links TRBV10-3 with TRBJ1-3; D ambiguous. V was clipped by 11 bases and J by 0 bases, with 11 bases between them. The CDR3 sequence is 13 residues long. Looked up from germline, CDR1 is ENHRY and CDR2 is SYGVKD. CDR3 protein: CAAQRTSGNTIYF. The CDR3 nucleotides read TGTGCCGCCCAGCGAACCTCTGGAAACACCATATATTTT.

This clone came up once. The V and J genes are TRBV2 and TRBJ2-2, with 7 nucleotides matching TRBD1. Germline trimming cut 7 bases from V and 0 bases from J; bases unmatched to any gene: 5. Per the germline V gene, CDR1 is SNHLY and CDR2 is FYNNEI. CDR3 length: 15 amino acids. In DNA, the CDR3 is TGTGCCAGCAAGCTTGACAGGGCGAACACCGGGGAGCTGTTTTTT. This sequence encodes CASKLDRANTGELFF. The whole variable domain, remainder taken from reference TRBV2 and TRBJ2-2, is EPEVTQTPSHQVTQMGQEVILRCVPISNHLYFYWYRQILGQKVEFLVSFYNNEISEKSEIFDDQFSVERPDGSNFTLKIRSTKLEDSAMYFCASKLDRANTGELFFGEGSRLTVL.

The V call is TRBV10-2, the J call TRBJ2-6; 7 bases fit TRBD1. This CDR3 contains 16 residues. V lost 3 bases and J lost 3; bases outside the gene matches: 5. Germline V gives CDR1 WSHSY, CDR2 SAAADI. For the CDR3, the DNA is TGCGCCAGCAGTGACGGGCAGGGGGTTGGGGCCAACGTCCTGACTTTC. Translating it yields CASSDGQGVGANVLTF.

DNA of the CDR3: TGCGCCAGCAGCTTGGAGGGCAAGTCCGCTGAAGCTTTCTTT. Translation: CASSLEGKSAEAFF. This chain links TRBV5-1 with TRBJ1-1; no definite D call. The CDR3 totals 14 residues. Between the trimmed V and J ends, which lost 0 bases and 6 bases, there was a span of 12 bases. Germline V CDR1 and CDR2: SGHRS, YFSETQ.

The chain recombines TRBV7-9 with TRBJ2-1, with 8 bases lining up with TRBD2. This CDR3 contains 13 residues. Germline-derived CDR1 and CDR2 are SEHNR and FQNEAQ (reference sequence). V trimming: 5 bases; J trimming: 5 bases; junction bases outside the gene matches: 2. In DNA form, the CDR3 reads TGTGCCAGCAGCCGGGGGGGAAACAATGAGCAGTTCTTC. This encodes CASSRGGNNEQFF. The full variable domain, in which reference TRBV7-9 and TRBJ2-1 provide the parts outside the CDR3, is DTGVSQNPRHKITKRGQNVTFRCDPISEHNRLYWYRQTLGQGPEFLTYFQNEAQLEKSRLLSDRFSAERPKGSFSTLEIQRTEQGDSAMYLCASSRGGNNEQFFGPGTRLTVL.

V and J are TRBV2 and TRBJ1-4; D perhaps matches TRBD1 (6 bases). This CDR3 is built from 14 residues. Germline CDR1 SNHLY, CDR2 FYNNEI. Trimming left V 7 bases short and J 7 bases short, with 16 bases between. This CDR3 is CASTQGGPGEKLFF. The CDR3 bases are TGTGCCAGCACGCAAGGGGGGCCGGGTGAAAAACTGTTTTTT.

The rearrangement links TRBV11-2 to TRBJ2-7; TRBD2 agrees at 7 bases. The length of the CDR3 is 15 residues. Trimming cost V 1 base and J 2 bases; bases outside gene matches: 5. Germline CDR1 SGHAT, CDR2 FQNNGV. Written as DNA, the CDR3 is TGTGCCAGCAGCTTAGGGGGGGGTATGGCCTACGAGCAGTACTTC. Translation: CASSLGGGMAYEQYF.

The rearrangement links TRBV28 to TRBJ1-1; 7 bases fit TRBD1. In germline, CDR1 is MDHEN, CDR2 SYDVKM. Trimming removed 4 bases from V and 1 base from J; junction bases left unmatched: 12. This CDR3 comprises 17 residues. The CDR3 sequence: CASSYPGGLAPNTEAFF. The CDR3 DNA sequence: TGTGCCAGCAGTTACCCAGGGGGTCTCGCCCCGAACACTGAAGCTTTCTTT.

The genes are TRBV5-6 and TRBJ1-2; tentatively, D is TRBD1 (5 bases). The CDR3 spans 13 residues. V was shortened by 2 bases and J by 3 bases, with 8 bases between the two germline ends. Germline CDR1 and CDR2: SGHDT and YYEEEE. The CDR3 DNA sequence: TGTGCCAGCAGCTTCACAGGCGACTATGGCTACACCTTC. Translation: CASSFTGDYGYTF.

The genes are TRBV7-9 and TRBJ2-7, with D hard to call. V was pared by 5 bases and J by 4 bases, with 12 bases between. There are 13 residues in the CDR3. Germline values: CDR1 SEHNR, CDR2 FQNEAQ (reference sequence). The DNA for the CDR3 is TGTGCCAGCAGCCCGGAAGGACGGTACGAGCAGTACTTC. This encodes CASSPEGRYEQYF.

V usage is TRBV7-3 and J usage is TRBJ1-3; D not resolved. V gave up 5 bases and J gave up 4 bases, with 9 bases separating them. The CDR3 loop spans 13 amino acids. Germline lookup yields CDR1 SGHTA and CDR2 FQGTGA. This chain's CDR3 is CASSRFDGNTIYF. CDR3 coding DNA: TGTGCCAGCAGCCGATTCGACGGAAACACCATATATTTT.

This clone is a singleton in its sample. This chain joins TRBV2 and TRBJ2-7, with 8 positions matching TRBD1. The junction had 11 bases not matched to a gene; V was cut back by 2 bases and J by 5 bases. The CDR3 length is 16 residues. Germline V gene data show CDR1 as SNHLY and CDR2 as FYNNEI. The CDR3 sequence: CASSELWQGAGNEQYF. The CDR3 DNA is TGTGCCAGCAGTGAATTGTGGCAGGGGGCAGGTAACGAGCAGTACTTC. Full variable domain (rest looked up from reference TRBV2 and TRBJ2-7): EPEVTQTPSHQVTQMGQEVILRCVPISNHLYFYWYRQILGQKVEFLVSFYNNEISEKSEIFDDQFSVERPDGSNFTLKIRSTKLEDSAMYFCASSELWQGAGNEQYFGPGTRLTVT.

This chain connects TRBV7-9 to TRBJ2-7; D unresolved. From germline, CDR1 is SEHNR and CDR2 FQNEAQ (reference sequence). V lost 10 bases, J lost 0 bases, and 13 bases lay in between. The CDR3 runs 13 residues. This CDR3 reads CAINGRSSYEQYF. CDR3 DNA sequence: TGTGCCATCAACGGAAGGAGCTCCTACGAGCAGTACTTC.

This clone was seen a single time. The chain uses TRBV13 and TRBJ2-3; 9 bases line up with TRBD2. The CDR3 is 16 amino acids. Germline CDR1 reads PRHDT; CDR2 reads FYEKMQ (reference sequence). Trimming took 4 bases from V and 1 from J; bases not matched to a gene: 6. DNA of the CDR3: TGTGCCAGCAGCTCGAGACTAGCGGACCGCACAGATACGCAGTATTTT. Translating it yields CASSSRLADRTDTQYF.

This sequence joins TRBV27 and TRBJ1-1; 9 nucleotides match TRBD1. The CDR3 contains 13 residues. Germline assignment: CDR1 MNHEY and CDR2 SMNVEV (reference sequence). V lost 2 bases to trimming and J lost 11 bases; unmatched junction nucleotides: 6. Here the CDR3 reads CASSLGTGHPAFF. CDR3 DNA sequence: TGTGCCAGCAGTTTAGGGACAGGGCATCCGGCTTTCTTT.

The genes are TRBV20-1 and TRBJ1-4; possible D gene TRBD1, 6 bases. This CDR3 has 11 amino acids. V was pared by 6 bases and J by 14 bases, with 16 bases between. Germline loops: CDR1 DFQATT, CDR2 SNEGSKA (reference sequence). The CDR3 sequence is CSAKGDYGLFF. The CDR3 region has the DNA TGCAGTGCCAAGGGGGATTACGGTCTGTTTTTT.